A single sample is the source of the 2 T cell receptor beta chains below, sequenced in a study of T cell repertoires in cytomegalovirus infection. MiXCR was run by TCRdb on the reads, yielding one entry per CDR3 protein. The sample holds fewer than 950,000 distinct CDR3 sequences, around a third seen once. No antigen is known for these receptors. This specimen was cultured CD8+ T cells from PBMCs, taken from culture after CMV antigen stimulation. All receptors derive from a human donor in good health (CMV status not recorded). Some clones in this sample may be carry-over from other donors' samples.

The rearrangement uses TRBV19 and TRBJ1-1; possibly TRBD1 for D (6 bases). The CDR3 length is 15 residues. V was clipped by 7 bases and J by 0 bases, with 15 bases between them. Germline V gives CDR1 LNHDA, CDR2 SQIVND (reference sequence). DNA for the CDR3: TGTGCCAGTACGGGGGGCAGCCTAATGAACACTGAAGCTTTCTTT. Residues: CASTGGSLMNTEAFF.

This clonotype was recorded a few times. The rearrangement links TRBV27 to TRBJ2-5; no clear D gene. Germline assignment: CDR1 MNHEY and CDR2 SMNVEV (reference sequence). There are 11 residues in the CDR3. Trimming stripped 6 bases from V and 2 bases from J, with 4 bases between. The CDR3 spells CASRVQETQYF. The CDR3 nucleotides are TGTGCCAGCAGGGTACAAGAGACCCAGTACTTC.